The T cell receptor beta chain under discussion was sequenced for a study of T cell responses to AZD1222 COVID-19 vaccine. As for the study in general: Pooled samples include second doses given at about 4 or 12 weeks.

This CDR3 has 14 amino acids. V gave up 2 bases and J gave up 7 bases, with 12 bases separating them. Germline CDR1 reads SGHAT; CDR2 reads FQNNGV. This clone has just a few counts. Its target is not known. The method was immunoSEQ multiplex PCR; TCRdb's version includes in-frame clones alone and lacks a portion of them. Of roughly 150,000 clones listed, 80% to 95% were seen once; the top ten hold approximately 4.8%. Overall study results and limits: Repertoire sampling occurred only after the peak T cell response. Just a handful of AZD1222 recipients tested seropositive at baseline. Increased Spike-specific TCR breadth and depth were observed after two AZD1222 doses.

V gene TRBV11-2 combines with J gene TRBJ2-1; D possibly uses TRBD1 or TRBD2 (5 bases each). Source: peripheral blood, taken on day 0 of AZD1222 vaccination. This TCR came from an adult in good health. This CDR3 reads CASSLTVWGNEQFF. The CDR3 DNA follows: TGTGCCAGCAGCTTAACCGTCTGGGGGAATGAGCAGTTCTTC. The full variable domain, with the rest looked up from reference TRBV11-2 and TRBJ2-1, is EAGVAQSPRYKIIEKRQSVAFWCNPISGHATLYWYQQILGQGPKLLIQFQNNGVVDDSQLPKDRFSAERLKGVDSTLKIQPAKLEDSAVYLCASSLTVWGNEQFFGPGTRLTVL.